This is a list of T cell receptor beta chains from one sample in a study of Graves' ophthalmopathy and Graves' hyperthyroidism. TCRdb called the multiplex PCR reads again in MiXCR, with one record for every CDR3 protein. The sample yields about 550,000 distinct CDR3 sequences, about 40% seen once. The sequencing sample was made of peripheral blood or thyroid tissue (not recorded which). The origin of the receptors is an adult man with Graves' hyperthyroidism. Both conserved end residues are part of each CDR3. The D gene is left open where the match is weak. Size is omitted from some rows. Given values are once, few, many or a class for expanded clones.

J gene	D gene	V gene	clone size	CDR3 protein	CDR3 DNA
TRBJ1-5	TRBD1	TRBV20-1	many	CSAILSGTGAVNQPQHF	TGCAGTGCTATTCTATCCGGGACAGGTGCCGTCAATCAGCCCCAGCATTTT
TRBJ2-1	.	TRBV7-8	.	CASSRDTGPYNEQFF	TGTGCCAGCAGCCGGGACACCGGACCTTACAATGAGCAGTTCTTC
TRBJ2-5	.	TRBV7-9	many	CASSPTVWRVEETQYF	TGTGCCAGCAGCCCGACGGTGTGGAGGGTCGAGGAGACCCAGTACTTC
TRBJ2-7	TRBD2	TRBV20-1	few	CSARVFTSGRVLSEQYF	TGCAGTGCTAGGGTTTTTACTAGCGGGAGGGTGCTCTCCGAGCAGTACTTC
TRBJ2-5	TRBD1	TRBV19	.	CASSRSQGAETQYF	TGTGCCAGTAGTAGGTCGCAGGGGGCAGAGACCCAGTACTTC
TRBJ1-2	.	TRBV5-5	few	CASSKTRRGTDGYTF	TGTGCCAGCAGCAAGACCCGACGGGGAACGGATGGCTACACCTTC
TRBJ2-7	.	TRBV29-1	.	CSAWGLDYEQYF	TGCAGCGCTTGGGGACTGGACTACGAGCAGTACTTC
TRBJ2-7	TRBD1	TRBV2	many	CASSGGQANSYEQYF	TGTGCCAGCAGTGGGGGACAGGCGAACTCCTACGAGCAGTACTTC
TRBJ1-5	.	TRBV20-1	.	CSARDSRVSNQPQHF	TGCAGTGCTAGAGATTCTCGGGTTAGCAATCAGCCCCAGCATTTT
TRBJ2-6	.	TRBV20-1	many	CSASNRDSGANVLTF	TGCAGTGCTAGCAACAGGGACTCTGGGGCCAACGTCCTGACTTTC
TRBJ2-7	.	TRBV29-1	many	CSVVTQGSPYEQYF	TGCAGCGTTGTAACGCAGGGGTCCCCCTACGAGCAGTACTTC